This TCR beta chain was documented in a study of vaccination and CD4 T cells after COVID-19. Background on the study: Post-vaccine sample collection happened at a median of roughly 72 days after dose two, ranging 14 to 241. Overlapping SARS-CoV-2, HCoV-NL63, HCoV-OC43 and HCoV-229E spike peptides stimulated the cells.

With 5 bases clipped from V and 5 bases from J, the junction kept 7 bases outside the gene matches. This CDR3 contains 14 residues. Germline V gives CDR1 LNHDA, CDR2 SQIVND (reference sequence). Treatment: approximately 11-day PBMC culture with coronavirus spike peptide pools or control peptides (ViraFEST assay). Harvesting of the unexposed donor's CD4+ T cells predated the COVID-19 pandemic (2011-2018). Researchers reported culturing a few million PBMCs per well with around 10 IU/ml IL-2 and about 9.3 ug/ml peptide pools. For this clonotype: Its antigen remains unidentified.

Cultured CD4+ T-cell DNA underwent Oncomine TCR Beta short-read sequencing. Genomic DNA was isolated from cultured CD4+ T cells. TCRdb fed the PCR reads into MiXCR, producing one record per CDR3 protein. The data show nearly 9,500 distinct CDR3 sequences, 30% to 35% seen once. The chain combines TRBV19 with TRBJ1-1; 8 bases agree with TRBD1. Material: CD4+ T cells from blood, cultured in vitro. The source of this sequence is a human donor in good health. The CDR3 coding sequence is TGTGCCAGTAGTTCACAGGGGGTAGTTACTGAAGCTTTCTTT. It translates to CASSSQGVVTEAFF.